This passage covers 13 T cell receptor beta chains from one sample sequenced in a study of blood T cell repertoires in COVID-19. Here immunoSEQ multiplex PCR was the method, and the copy in TCRdb shows in-frame clones only, minus some. The table has fewer than 250,000 clones, roughly 86% seen once. Input material: PBMCs or T cells enriched from blood (not recorded which). The receptors derive from a woman between 40 and 50 years old in a cohort exposed to, infected with or recovered from COVID-19 (not recorded which).

This clone was counted once. This rearrangement joins TRBV29-1 to TRBJ1-5; no clear D gene. V shed 4 bases and J shed 5 bases, with 9 bases lying between them. Germline V gene data show CDR1 as SQVTM and CDR2 as ANQGSEA. The CDR3 consists of 12 residues. CDR3 sequence: CSVVNADQPQHF. As DNA, the CDR3 is TGCAGCGTTGTAAACGCGGATCAGCCCCAGCATTTT.

A word on this clone: The same CDR3 arises from other DNA sequences in this sample as well. The chain couples TRBV27 to TRBJ2-7, with D perhaps TRBD1 (6 bases). The V gene's germline CDR1 is MNHEY and CDR2 SMNVEV (reference sequence). This CDR3 is built from 14 residues. V lost 6 bases, J lost 0 bases, and 12 bases lay in between. The CDR3: CASSLRDNSYEQYF. CDR3 sequence (DNA): TGTGCCAGCAGCTTGAGGGACAACTCCTACGAGCAGTACTTC.

The rearrangement joins TRBV6-5 to TRBJ1-1; D may be TRBD1 (5 bases). Trimming left V 6 bases short and J 5 bases short, with 10 bases between. The V gene's germline CDR1 is MNHEY and CDR2 SVGAGI. The CDR3 is made up of 12 amino acids. As DNA, the CDR3 is TGTGCCAGCAGAGCAGGGTATACTGAAGCTTTCTTT. Protein product: CASRAGYTEAFF.

The chain employs TRBV10-2 and TRBJ1-2; D gene unclear. V lost 6 bases to trimming and J lost 4 bases, with 21 bases between them. Per the germline V gene, CDR1 is WSHSY and CDR2 is SAAADI. This CDR3 region has 16 residues. In DNA, the CDR3 is TGCGCCAGCAGCGATGGGCAGGAAGCTTTATTCTATGGCTACACCTTC. Amino acid sequence: CASSDGQEALFYGYTF.

The sample holds a few counts of this clone. This chain links TRBV5-4 with TRBJ1-1, with 8 positions matching TRBD1. The CDR3 sequence is 15 residues long. The junction had 4 bases not matched to a gene; V was cut back by 2 bases and J by 1 base. The germline CDR1 and CDR2 sequences are SGHNT and YYREEE (reference sequence). The CDR3 reads CASSFKGTGNTEAFF. The CDR3 DNA reads TGTGCCAGCAGCTTCAAGGGGACAGGGAACACTGAAGCTTTCTTT.

This clone was observed a handful of times. The CDR3 carries no conserved terminal phenylalanine or tryptophan, so it likely arises from a read error. The limits of the CDR3 on the DNA are not certain, so only TCRdb's listed CDR3 is given. The rearrangement joins TRBV11-2 to TRBJ1-2. Per the germline V gene, CDR1 is SGHAT and CDR2 is FQNNGV. Both ends counted, the CDR3 spans 13 residues. CDR3 sequence: CASSPIHRGTIVY.

The chain couples TRBV7-9 to TRBJ1-4, with D possibly being TRBD1 (5 bases). Trimming left V 6 bases short and J 8 bases short, with 13 bases between. Germline loops: CDR1 SEHNR, CDR2 FQNEAQ (reference sequence). The CDR3 covers 13 residues. The CDR3: CASRGQGSEKLFF. CDR3 nucleotide sequence: TGTGCCAGCAGGGGTCAGGGATCGGAAAAACTGTTTTTT.

The chain links TRBV27 to TRBJ1-5; D perhaps matches TRBD1 (6 bases). The CDR3 covers 17 residues. Germline lookup yields CDR1 MNHEY and CDR2 SMNVEV (reference sequence). The V end lost 2 bases, the J end lost 3 bases, and 17 bases lay between the germline ends. CDR3 coding DNA: TGTGCCAGCAGTTTAAGAAGCAGGGGAGGGGACAATCAGCCCCAGCATTTT. It codes for CASSLRSRGGDNQPQHF.

CDR3 nucleotides: TGTGCCAGCCGGGACAGGGGGAACACCGGGGAGCTGTTTTTT. Encoded protein: CASRDRGNTGELFF. The chain links TRBV11-3 to TRBJ2-2, with 10 bases lining up with TRBD1. From germline, CDR1 is SGHNT and CDR2 YENEEA. The CDR3 has 14 residues. Trimming removed 8 bases from V and 1 base from J; junction bases left unmatched: 1.

J is TRBJ1-1 and V is TRBV6-5, with D perhaps TRBD1 (5 bases). Trimming shortened V by 2 bases and J by 3 bases, and 13 bases separated the two germline ends. The CDR3 covers 15 residues. Germline V gene sequence: CDR1 MNHEY, CDR2 SVGAGI. CDR3 DNA sequence: TGTGCCAGCAGTTACAGGAGGGCGGGGGACACTGAAGCTTTCTTT. Amino acids: CASSYRRAGDTEAFF.

Only one count was recorded for this clone. The chain recombines TRBV3-1 (or the pseudogene TRBV3-2) with TRBJ2-5; D tentatively reads TRBD1 or TRBD2 (7 bases each). The CDR3 covers 13 residues. Trimming pared 4 bases from V and 7 bases from J, leaving 13 bases between. CDR1 and CDR2 (germline): LGHDT, YNNKEL (reference sequence). Here the CDR3 reads CASSRDREGTQYF. CDR3 nucleotide sequence: TGTGCCAGCAGCCGAGACAGGGAGGGGACCCAGTACTTC.

V and J are TRBV27 and TRBJ1-4; D may be TRBD1 (5 bases). Germline CDR1 is MNHEY and CDR2 is SMNVEV (reference sequence). Between the trimmed V and J ends, which lost 7 bases and 8 bases, there was a span of 17 bases. This CDR3 spans 14 amino acids. CDR3 loop: CASTMARDEEKLFF. The CDR3 DNA sequence: TGTGCCAGCACCATGGCCAGGGATGAGGAAAAACTGTTTTTT.

The chain combines TRBV27 with TRBJ2-5; 7 bases match TRBD1. Germline V gene data show CDR1 as MNHEY and CDR2 as SMNVEV (reference sequence). CDR3 length equals 13 residues. The ends lost 1 base at V and 4 bases at J; junction bases unmatched: 0. The CDR3 DNA is TGTGCCAGCAGTTTATACAGGGGAGAGACCCAGTACTTC. This sequence encodes CASSLYRGETQYF.